This T cell receptor beta chain was retrieved from a study of blood T cell repertoires in COVID-19. Study details: Researchers got acute and convalescent COVID-19 samples from the United States, Italy and Spain. The cDNA or gDNA used as material had been derived from T cells, B-cell-depleted T cells, or PBMCs.

V was cut by 3 bases and J by 0 bases, with 16 bases left in between. Germline loops: CDR1 SGHRS, CDR2 YFSETQ. This CDR3 has 16 residues. During active infection, Seattle patients enrolled and were then monitored through disease. Per the authors' pipeline: Cell counts per sample came from amplifying reference gene primers. Sequencing used immunoSEQ multiplex PCR; TCRdb keeps in-frame clones, though not all of them. The DNA was the basis for D and trimming; V, J and clone size are from that table. The sample carries 250,000 to 350,000 clones, about 90% recorded once. The receptor's source is a woman aged 25 to 39 with COVID-19, enrolled during active disease. The chain uses TRBV5-1 and TRBJ2-7, with D perhaps matching TRBD2 (6 bases). Sequencing was performed on peripheral blood. CDR3 in DNA: TGCGCCAGCAGCTCGACCCTAGCGTTAAGCTCCTACGAGCAGTACTTC. Protein sequence: CASSSTLALSSYEQYF.